The 26 T cell receptor beta chains reported below all come from one sample, sequenced in a study of graft-versus-host responses after intestinal transplantation. Which antigens these TCRs recognize remains unknown. Only in-frame clones appear in the TCRdb table, and some are missing; sequencing was by immunoSEQ multiplex PCR. The table shows some 39,000 clones, with roughly 95% occurring only once. The sample in question was unstimulated CD8+ T cells sorted from spleen or lymph node cells, obtained before transplant. These receptors were taken from a human donor who was the organ donor for an intestinal transplant.

The chain is built from TRBV7-9 and TRBJ2-3, with D perhaps TRBD2 (5 bases). Between the trimmed V and J ends, which lost 5 bases and 0 bases, there was a span of 12 bases. The CDR3 length is 15 residues. Germline V gene data show CDR1 as SEHNR and CDR2 as FQNEAQ (reference sequence). CDR3 sequence reads: CASSPEERSTDTQYF. The CDR3 bases are TGTGCCAGCAGCCCCGAAGAGCGGAGCACAGATACGCAGTATTTT.

This clone has a single count. The chain is built from TRBV13 and TRBJ2-3; D remains unclear. The CDR3 length is 17 residues. Germline V CDR1 and CDR2: PRHDT, FYEKMQ (reference sequence). V lost 2 bases, J lost 0 bases, and 15 bases lay in between. The CDR3 nucleotides are TGTGCCAGCAGCTTAAAGTCCCGCCCCGGTAGCACAGATACGCAGTATTTT. The encoded protein is CASSLKSRPGSTDTQYF.

J is TRBJ2-5 and V is TRBV6-6; 11 bases map to TRBD2. The CDR3 spans 16 residues. The V segment lost 2 bases and the J segment 2 bases; nucleotides outside the gene matches: 4. CDR1 is MNHNY and CDR2 is SVGAGI in the germline V gene (reference sequence). The CDR3 sequence: CASSYELAGAQETQYF. Written as DNA, the CDR3 is TGTGCCAGCAGTTACGAACTAGCGGGGGCACAAGAGACCCAGTACTTC.

The V call is TRBV6-5, the J call TRBJ1-5, with D maybe TRBD1 (6 bases). The V and J ends lost 5 bases and 4 bases respectively, with 15 bases between them. This CDR3 region has 15 residues. Germline V gene data show CDR1 as MNHEY and CDR2 as SVGAGI. DNA for the CDR3: TGTGCCAGCAGTCAAGGGGGACTTAATAATCAGCCCCAGCATTTT. Translated, it gives CASSQGGLNNQPQHF.

V usage is TRBV11-2 and J usage is TRBJ2-7; TRBD2 agrees at 8 bases. The CDR3 length is 15 residues. The ends lost 2 bases at V and 7 bases at J; junction bases unmatched: 10. From germline, CDR1 is SGHAT and CDR2 FQNNGV. The CDR3 bases are TGTGCCAGCAGCTTACCGCTGCGGGGGGATGGGGAGCAGTACTTC. Translation gives CASSLPLRGDGEQYF.

J is TRBJ2-7 and V is TRBV9; D may be TRBD1 (7 bases). The CDR3 is 14 residues long. The germline V gene encodes CDR1 SGDLS and CDR2 YYNGEE. Trimming took off 0 bases at V and 4 bases at J, with 11 bases between the two ends. The CDR3 coding sequence is TGTGCCAGCAGCGTAGAGGCAGGGGGGTACGAGCAGTACTTC. It codes for CASSVEAGGYEQYF.

CDR3 sequence reads: CASSLLGVTTNEKLFF. Written as DNA, the CDR3 is TGTGCCAGCAGCTTGCTAGGGGTGACGACTAATGAAAAACTGTTTTTT. V gene TRBV5-5 combines with J gene TRBJ1-4, with D possibly being TRBD1 (5 bases). This CDR3 is built from 16 residues. The germline V gene encodes CDR1 SGHKS and CDR2 YYEKEE (reference sequence). V was shortened by 1 base and J by 2 bases, with 12 bases between the two germline ends.

This chain joins TRBV6-5 and TRBJ1-1; perhaps TRBD1 as D (5 bases). CDR1 and CDR2 from the germline V gene are MNHEY and SVGAGI. This CDR3 contains 15 residues. Trimming removed 7 bases at V and 0 bases at J, with 15 bases between. CDR3 nucleotide sequence: TGTGCCAGCAACCGGGACGGCCCTATGAACACTGAAGCTTTCTTT. The encoded protein is CASNRDGPMNTEAFF.

The CDR3 nucleotides read TGCGCCAGCAGCCAAGAGCTGGGGGAAGGAAACACCATATATTTT. Its translation: CASSQELGEGNTIYF. The chain recombines TRBV4-3 with TRBJ1-3; TRBD1 is a possible D gene (5 bases). Germline-derived CDR1 and CDR2 are LGHNA and YSLEER. The CDR3 is 15 amino acids. Trimming removed 0 bases at V and 4 bases at J, with 10 bases between.

The count of this clone is one. This chain connects TRBV10-2 to TRBJ2-7; 10 bases map to TRBD1. Germline V CDR1 and CDR2: WSHSY, SAAADI. CDR3 length: 14 residues. V shed 5 bases, J shed 4 bases, and the junction held 5 bases outside the gene matches. The DNA for the CDR3 is TGCGCCAGCAGTTCCGGGACAGGGGCTTACGAGCAGTACTTC. This sequence encodes CASSSGTGAYEQYF.

The chain employs TRBV5-1 and TRBJ1-2, with 12 bases lining up with TRBD1. The CDR3 has 13 amino acids. V shed 5 bases, J shed 6 bases, and the junction held 2 bases outside the gene matches. CDR1 is SGHRS and CDR2 is YFSETQ in the germline V gene. This CDR3 reads CASRGQGANGYTF. CDR3 sequence (DNA): TGCGCCAGCAGGGGACAGGGGGCTAATGGCTACACCTTC.

This chain links TRBV11-2 with TRBJ2-3; D gene unclear. There are 15 residues in the CDR3. V was pared by 7 bases and J by 2 bases, with 16 bases between. Germline CDR1 reads SGHAT; CDR2 reads FQNNGV. CDR3 in DNA: TGTGCCAGCACCGTTACTTTTACAACCACAGATACGCAGTATTTT. Its translation: CASTVTFTTTDTQYF.

This chain connects TRBV4-3 to TRBJ2-2; a possible D gene is TRBD1 (6 bases). Per germline, CDR1 LGHNA and CDR2 YSLEER. The CDR3 has 16 residues. V was trimmed by 3 bases and J by 3 bases, leaving 14 bases between them. CDR3 DNA: TGCGCCAGCAGCCATACAGCCGGGACATACACCGGGGAGCTGTTTTTT. It translates to CASSHTAGTYTGELFF.

This chain uses TRBV5-8 with TRBJ2-3, with D hard to call. The CDR3 spans 13 residues. The germline CDR1 and CDR2 sequences are SGHTS and YDEGEE. The V end lost 2 bases, the J end lost 6 bases, and 10 bases lay between the germline ends. The CDR3 sequence is CASSFSGPDTQYF. The CDR3 DNA sequence: TGTGCCAGCAGCTTCTCAGGCCCTGATACGCAGTATTTT.

The chain carries TRBV4-3 and TRBJ2-3, with TRBD2 matching over 8 bases. The germline V gene encodes CDR1 LGHNA and CDR2 YSLEER. The CDR3 spans 17 residues. After removal of 6 bases from V and 5 bases from J, the junction contained 16 bases not matched to a gene. The CDR3 nucleotides are TGCGCCAGCAGTCCCTTTGCCTTTAGCGGGGTTGGAGATACGCAGTATTTT. It yields the protein CASSPFAFSGVGDTQYF.

The chain employs TRBV20-1 and TRBJ2-1; no clear D. The germline V gene has CDR1 DFQATT and CDR2 SNEGSKA (reference sequence). Deletions cut 2 bases from V and 8 bases from J, with 4 bases between. The CDR3 has 10 amino acids. The CDR3 region is CSARTHEQFF. CDR3 nucleotides: TGCAGTGCTAGAACTCATGAGCAGTTCTTC.

This rearrangement joins TRBV7-9 to TRBJ2-1; 9 nucleotides align to TRBD1. CDR3 size: 14 residues. The V segment lost 4 bases and the J segment 9 bases; nucleotides outside the gene matches: 7. Germline V gene sequence: CDR1 SEHNR, CDR2 FQNEAQ (reference sequence). The CDR3 DNA follows: TGTGCCAGCAGCTCGGGACAGGGTCACACTGAGCAGTTCTTC. Its translation: CASSSGQGHTEQFF. Full variable domain (remainder filled in from reference TRBV7-9 and TRBJ2-1): DTGVSQNPRHKITKRGQNVTFRCDPISEHNRLYWYRQTLGQGPEFLTYFQNEAQLEKSRLLSDRFSAERPKGSFSTLEIQRTEQGDSAMYLCASSSGQGHTEQFFGPGTRLTVL.

This clone was observed a handful of times. V is TRBV4-3 and J is TRBJ1-4, with 7 nucleotides matching TRBD1. Germline CDR1 and CDR2: LGHNA and YSLEER. The CDR3 length is 16 residues. V lost 4 bases to trimming and J lost 0 bases; unmatched junction nucleotides: 5. The DNA for the CDR3 is TGCGCCAGCAGCCTGACAGGGACCTCAACTAATGAAAAACTGTTTTTT. Translated: CASSLTGTSTNEKLFF.

This clone showed up just a few times. This sequence joins TRBV5-6 and TRBJ2-3; 10 nucleotides match TRBD2. Per germline, CDR1 SGHDT and CDR2 YYEEEE. Trimming took 4 bases from V and 0 from J; bases not matched to a gene: 8. This CDR3 region has 17 residues. CDR3 amino acids: CASSPGLAAISTDTQYF. CDR3 nucleotide sequence: TGTGCCAGCAGCCCCGGACTAGCGGCTATTAGCACAGATACGCAGTATTTT.

The rearrangement joins TRBV13 to TRBJ1-2, with 7 bases fitting TRBD1. The CDR3 consists of 16 residues. The ends lost 5 bases at V and 5 bases at J; junction bases unmatched: 14. The germline V gene encodes CDR1 PRHDT and CDR2 FYEKMQ (reference sequence). The CDR3 spells CASSLRRGGAGYGYTF. CDR3 in DNA: TGTGCCAGCAGCCTCCGGAGAGGGGGCGCCGGATATGGCTACACCTTC.

V and J are TRBV7-9 and TRBJ2-7; TRBD1 aligns across 7 bases. Germline-derived CDR1 and CDR2 are SEHNR and FQNEAQ (reference sequence). CDR3 length: 13 amino acids. V was clipped by 5 bases and J by 7 bases; unmatched bases: 8. The CDR3 bases are TGTGCCAGCAGCCCGAAGGGGGCGCATGAGCAGTACTTC. Translating gives CASSPKGAHEQYF.

J is TRBJ2-7 and V is TRBV13, with a possible D match to TRBD2 (5 bases). This CDR3 is 12 amino acids long. Germline V gene data show CDR1 as PRHDT and CDR2 as FYEKMQ (reference sequence). Trimming shortened V by 4 bases and J by 6 bases, and 10 bases separated the two germline ends. The CDR3 DNA sequence: TGTGCCAGCAGCTCTCGGGGTTCCGAGCAGTACTTC. It specifies CASSSRGSEQYF.

The chain couples TRBV2 to TRBJ2-7; D not certain. Germline assignment: CDR1 SNHLY and CDR2 FYNNEI. This CDR3 has 14 residues. V lost 3 bases to trimming and J lost 2 bases, with 11 bases between them. The CDR3: CASSDIVFPYEQYF. The CDR3 region has the DNA TGTGCCAGCAGTGACATTGTCTTCCCCTACGAGCAGTACTTC.

The chain employs TRBV5-6 and TRBJ2-5; 7 nucleotides line up with TRBD2. V shed 0 bases and J 5 bases; nucleotides not matched to a gene: 4. The CDR3 extends over 14 amino acids. The germline V gene encodes CDR1 SGHDT and CDR2 YYEEEE. In nucleotides, the CDR3 is TGTGCCAGCAGCTTGGAACTAGCGAGGGAGACCCAGTACTTC. Translation gives CASSLELARETQYF. The entire variable domain, with the rest obtained from reference TRBV5-6 and TRBJ2-5, is as follows: DAGVTQSPTHLIKTRGQQVTLRCSPKSGHDTVSWYQQALGQGPQFIFQYYEEEERQRGNFPDRFSGHQFPNYSSELNVNALLLGDSALYLCASSLELARETQYFGPGTRLLVL.

This clone was observed a handful of times. The rearrangement uses TRBV6-4 and TRBJ1-2, with D hard to call. V was clipped by 2 bases and J by 2 bases, with 3 bases between them. Germline CDR1 is MRHNA and CDR2 is SNTAGT. This CDR3 contains 12 residues. Here the CDR3 reads CASSDGNYGYTF. In nucleotides, the CDR3 is TGTGCCAGCAGTGACGGGAACTATGGCTACACCTTC.

The chain links TRBV6-5 to TRBJ2-3; D gene unclear. CDR1 is MNHEY and CDR2 is SVGAGI in the germline V gene. This CDR3 contains 15 residues. The V end was cut by 5 bases, the J end by 0 bases, with 12 bases between. Written as DNA, the CDR3 is TGTGCCAGCAGTACAATTAGGGCTAGCACAGATACGCAGTATTTT. This translates into CASSTIRASTDTQYF.